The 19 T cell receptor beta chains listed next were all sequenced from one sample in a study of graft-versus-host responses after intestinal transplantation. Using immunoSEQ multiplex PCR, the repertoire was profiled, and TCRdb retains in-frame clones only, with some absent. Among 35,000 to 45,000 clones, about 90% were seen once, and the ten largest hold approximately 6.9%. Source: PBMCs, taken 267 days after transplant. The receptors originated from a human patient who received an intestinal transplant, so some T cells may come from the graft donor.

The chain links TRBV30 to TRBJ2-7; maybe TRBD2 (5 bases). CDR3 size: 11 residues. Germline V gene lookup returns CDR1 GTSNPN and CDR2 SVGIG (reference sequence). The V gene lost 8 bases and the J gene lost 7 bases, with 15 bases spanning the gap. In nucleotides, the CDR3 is TGTGCCGTGGTCGCGGGTGAGGAGCAGTACTTC. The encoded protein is CAVVAGEEQYF.

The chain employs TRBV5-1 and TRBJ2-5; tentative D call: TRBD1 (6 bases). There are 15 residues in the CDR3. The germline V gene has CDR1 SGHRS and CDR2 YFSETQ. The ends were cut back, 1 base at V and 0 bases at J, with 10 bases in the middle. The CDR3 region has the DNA TGCGCCAGCAGCTTGTGGACAGCGGACCAAGAGACCCAGTACTTC. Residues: CASSLWTADQETQYF.

The CDR3 region has the DNA TGTGCCAGCAGCTTAGCTAGGGGCGGAACCTACGAGCAGTACTTC. Encoded protein: CASSLARGGTYEQYF. This chain links TRBV11-2 with TRBJ2-7, with D perhaps matching TRBD1 (5 bases). Germline V lookup: CDR1 SGHAT, CDR2 FQNNGV. V lost 1 base, J lost 2 bases, and 12 bases lay in between. This CDR3 comprises 15 residues.

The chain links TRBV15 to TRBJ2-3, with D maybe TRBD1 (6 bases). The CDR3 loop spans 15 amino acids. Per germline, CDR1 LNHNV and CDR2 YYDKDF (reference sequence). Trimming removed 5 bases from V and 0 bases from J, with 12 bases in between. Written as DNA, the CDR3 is TGTGCCACCAGCCCAAAGACAGGAAGCACAGATACGCAGTATTTT. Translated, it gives CATSPKTGSTDTQYF.

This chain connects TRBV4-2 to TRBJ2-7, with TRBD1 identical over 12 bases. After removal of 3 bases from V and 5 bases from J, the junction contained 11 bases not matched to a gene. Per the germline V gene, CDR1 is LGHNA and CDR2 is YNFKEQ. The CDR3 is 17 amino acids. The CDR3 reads CASSQRGGGTGGDEQYF. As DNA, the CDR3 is TGTGCCAGCAGCCAGCGAGGCGGCGGGACAGGGGGCGACGAGCAGTACTTC.

CDR3 nucleotides: TGTGCCAGCAGCCGAGGGAGCCCCGGGGAGCTGTTTTTT. Its translation is CASSRGSPGELFF. The chain carries TRBV9 and TRBJ2-2, with D possibly being TRBD2 (5 bases). V was pared by 4 bases and J by 6 bases, with 10 bases between. The CDR3 contains 13 residues. CDR1 is SGDLS, CDR2 YYNGEE, per germline.

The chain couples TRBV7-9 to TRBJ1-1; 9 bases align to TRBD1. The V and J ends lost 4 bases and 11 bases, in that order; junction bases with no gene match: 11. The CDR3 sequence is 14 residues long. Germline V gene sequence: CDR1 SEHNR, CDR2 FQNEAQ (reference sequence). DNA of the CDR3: TGTGCCAGCAGCTGGGGACAGGGAGTAAACCGGGCTTTCTTT. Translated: CASSWGQGVNRAFF.

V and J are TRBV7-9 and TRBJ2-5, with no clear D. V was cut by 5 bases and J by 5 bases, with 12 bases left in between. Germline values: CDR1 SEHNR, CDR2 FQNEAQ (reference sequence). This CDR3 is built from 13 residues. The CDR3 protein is CASSTPELETQYF. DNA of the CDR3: TGTGCCAGCAGCACGCCTGAACTGGAGACCCAGTACTTC.

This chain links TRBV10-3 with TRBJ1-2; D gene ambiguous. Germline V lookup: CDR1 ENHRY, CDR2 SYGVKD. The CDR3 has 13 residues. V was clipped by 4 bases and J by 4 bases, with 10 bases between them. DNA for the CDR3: TGTGCCATCAGTGTGGGAACCCTCTATGGCTACACCTTC. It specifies CAISVGTLYGYTF.

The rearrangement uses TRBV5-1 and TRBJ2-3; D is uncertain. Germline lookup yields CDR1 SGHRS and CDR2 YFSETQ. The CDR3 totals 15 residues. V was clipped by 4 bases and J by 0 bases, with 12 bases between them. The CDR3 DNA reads TGCGCCAGCAGCCCCGTGCGTCCTAGCACAGATACGCAGTATTTT. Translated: CASSPVRPSTDTQYF.

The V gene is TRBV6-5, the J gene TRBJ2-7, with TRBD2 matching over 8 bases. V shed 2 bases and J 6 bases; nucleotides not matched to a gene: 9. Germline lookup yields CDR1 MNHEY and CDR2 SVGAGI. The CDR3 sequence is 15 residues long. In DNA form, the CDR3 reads TGTGCCAGCAGTTACGGCGATACACGGGGGGGCGAGCAGTACTTC. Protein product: CASSYGDTRGGEQYF.

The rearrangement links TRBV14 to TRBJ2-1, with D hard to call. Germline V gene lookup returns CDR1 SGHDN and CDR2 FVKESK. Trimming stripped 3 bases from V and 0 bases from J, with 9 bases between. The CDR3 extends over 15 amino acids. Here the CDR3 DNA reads TGTGCCAGCAGCCAGGGCTCAAGCTCCTACAATGAGCAGTTCTTC. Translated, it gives CASSQGSSSYNEQFF.

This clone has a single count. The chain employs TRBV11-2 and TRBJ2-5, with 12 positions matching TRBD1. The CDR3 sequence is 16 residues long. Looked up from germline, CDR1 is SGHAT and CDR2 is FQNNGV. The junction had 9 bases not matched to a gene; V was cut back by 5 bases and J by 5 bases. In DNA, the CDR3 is TGTGCCAGCAGCCGAACCGGGACAGGGGGCGTGGAGACCCAGTACTTC. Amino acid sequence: CASSRTGTGGVETQYF.

The CDR3 here is CASSLDRIGALEETQYF. The CDR3 DNA is TGTGCCAGCAGCTTAGACAGAATAGGGGCTTTGGAAGAGACCCAGTACTTC. V gene TRBV11-3 combines with J gene TRBJ2-5; D perhaps matches TRBD1 (5 bases). Trimming pared 0 bases from V and 3 bases from J, leaving 17 bases between. The CDR3 contains 17 residues. Germline loops: CDR1 SGHNT, CDR2 YENEEA.

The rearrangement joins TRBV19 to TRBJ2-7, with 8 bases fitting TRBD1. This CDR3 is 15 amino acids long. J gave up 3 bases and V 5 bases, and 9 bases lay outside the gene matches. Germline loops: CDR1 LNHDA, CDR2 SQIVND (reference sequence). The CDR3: CASSQGQGIIYEQYF. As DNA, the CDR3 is TGTGCCAGTAGTCAAGGACAGGGTATCATCTACGAGCAGTACTTC.

CDR3 residues: CRGGLGYTF. DNA for the CDR3: TGCAGGGGGGGGTTGGGCTACACCTTC. The rearrangement uses TRBV29-1 and TRBJ1-2, with a tentative D call TRBD1 (5 bases). Germline values: CDR1 SQVTM, CDR2 ANQGSEA. The CDR3 consists of 9 residues.

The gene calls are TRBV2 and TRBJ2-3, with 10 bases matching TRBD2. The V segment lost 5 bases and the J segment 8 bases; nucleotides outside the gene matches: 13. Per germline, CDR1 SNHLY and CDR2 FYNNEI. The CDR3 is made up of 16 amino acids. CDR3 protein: CASSTGWTSGWGTQYF. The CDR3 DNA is TGTGCCAGCAGTACGGGCTGGACTAGCGGTTGGGGTACGCAGTATTTT.

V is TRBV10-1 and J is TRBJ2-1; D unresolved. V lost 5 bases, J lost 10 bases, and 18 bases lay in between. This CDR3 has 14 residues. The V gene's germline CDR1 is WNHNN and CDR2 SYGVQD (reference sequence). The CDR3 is CASSSNSPLSEQFF. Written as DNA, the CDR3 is TGCGCCAGCAGTAGTAACTCACCCCTATCCGAGCAGTTCTTC.

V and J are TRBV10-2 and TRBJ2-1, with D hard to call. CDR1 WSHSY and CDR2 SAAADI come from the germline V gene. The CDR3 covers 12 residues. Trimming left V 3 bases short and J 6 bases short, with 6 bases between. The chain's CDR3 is CASSDLVNEQFF. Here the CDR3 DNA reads TGCGCCAGCAGTGACCTCGTCAATGAGCAGTTCTTC.